This T cell receptor (beta chain) was recorded in a study of cytomegalovirus exposure and HLA in healthy donors. The germline V gene encodes CDR1 SQVTM and CDR2 ANQGSEA. Trimming took 6 bases from V and 0 from J; bases not matched to a gene: 6. This CDR3 comprises 16 residues. Remarks on this clone: Its target is unknown.

In the PCR, 60 Vbeta and 13 Jbeta primers were used. Per the original data handling: An analysis that came later counted roughly 80 million unique TCR beta chains, 9 million to 12 million shared. Using immunoSEQ multiplex PCR, the repertoire was profiled, and TCRdb retains in-frame clones only, with some absent. Clone size and V and J calls were adopted from that table, with D and trimming inferred from the DNA. Among more than 45,000 clones listed, 80% to 85% were seen once. Findings of the study overall: Association of a missense DCLRE1C variant with TCR beta V- and J-gene trimming was reported in a later analysis. CMV serostatus was the only immune exposure information that was available.

Sample: PBMCs. The chain links TRBV29-1 to TRBJ1-4; TRBD1 agrees at 11 bases. The clonotype originates from a man aged 25-45 years in good health and CMV-seronegative. CDR3 sequence (DNA): TGCAGCGTGGGGACAGGGGGATTCGCAACTAATGAAAAACTGTTTTTT. Amino acids: CSVGTGGFATNEKLFF.